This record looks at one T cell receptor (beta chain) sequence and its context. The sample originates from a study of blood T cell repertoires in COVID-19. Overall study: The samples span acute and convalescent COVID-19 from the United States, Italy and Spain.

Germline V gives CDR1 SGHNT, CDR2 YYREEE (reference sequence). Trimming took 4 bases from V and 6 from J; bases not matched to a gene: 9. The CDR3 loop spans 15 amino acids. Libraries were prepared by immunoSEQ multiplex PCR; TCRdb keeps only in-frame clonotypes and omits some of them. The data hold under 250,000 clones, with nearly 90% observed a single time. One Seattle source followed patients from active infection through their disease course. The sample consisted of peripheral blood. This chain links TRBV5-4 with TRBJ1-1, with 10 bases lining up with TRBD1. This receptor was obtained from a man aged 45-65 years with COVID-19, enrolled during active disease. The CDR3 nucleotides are TGTGCCAGCAGCCGGGACAGGGGAGGGTTTGCTGAAGCTTTCTTT. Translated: CASSRDRGGFAEAFF.